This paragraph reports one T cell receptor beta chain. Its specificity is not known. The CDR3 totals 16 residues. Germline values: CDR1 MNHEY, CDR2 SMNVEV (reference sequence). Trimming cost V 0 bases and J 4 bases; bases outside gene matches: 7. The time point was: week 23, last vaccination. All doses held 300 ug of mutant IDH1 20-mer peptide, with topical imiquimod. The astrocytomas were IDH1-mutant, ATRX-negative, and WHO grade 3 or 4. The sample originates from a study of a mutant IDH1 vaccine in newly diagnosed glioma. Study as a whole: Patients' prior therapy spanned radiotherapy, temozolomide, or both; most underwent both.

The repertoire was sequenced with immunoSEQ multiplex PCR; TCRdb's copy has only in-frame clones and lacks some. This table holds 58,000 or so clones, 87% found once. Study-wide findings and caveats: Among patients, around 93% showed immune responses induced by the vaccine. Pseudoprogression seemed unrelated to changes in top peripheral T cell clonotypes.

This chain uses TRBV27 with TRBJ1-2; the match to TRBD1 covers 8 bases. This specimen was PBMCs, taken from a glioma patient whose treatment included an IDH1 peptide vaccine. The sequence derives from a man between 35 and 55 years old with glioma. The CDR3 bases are TGTGCCAGCAGTTTATCGGGACAGGTTCGAATCTATGGCTACACCTTC. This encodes CASSLSGQVRIYGYTF.